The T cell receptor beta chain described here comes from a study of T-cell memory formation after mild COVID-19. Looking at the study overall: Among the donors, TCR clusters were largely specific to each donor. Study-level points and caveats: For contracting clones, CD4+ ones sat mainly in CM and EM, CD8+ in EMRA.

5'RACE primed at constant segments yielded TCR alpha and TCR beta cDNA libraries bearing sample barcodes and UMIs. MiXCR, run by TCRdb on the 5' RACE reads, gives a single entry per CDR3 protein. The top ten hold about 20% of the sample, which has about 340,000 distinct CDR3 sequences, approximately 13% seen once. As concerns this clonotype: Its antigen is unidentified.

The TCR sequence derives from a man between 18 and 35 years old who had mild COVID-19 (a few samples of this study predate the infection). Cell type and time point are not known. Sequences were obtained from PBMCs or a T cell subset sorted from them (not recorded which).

This chain's CDR3 is CASSLGNTQETQYF. The CDR3 region has the DNA TGCGCCAGCAGCTTGGGAAATACCCAAGAGACCCAGTACTTC. The chain combines TRBV5-1 with TRBJ2-5, with unresolved D. Germline V gene sequence: CDR1 SGHRS, CDR2 YFSETQ. V gave up 0 bases and J gave up 1 base, with 7 bases separating them. The CDR3 sequence is 14 residues long. Drawing the rest from reference TRBV5-1 and TRBJ2-5, the complete variable domain is KAGVTQTPRYLIKTRGQQVTLSCSPISGHRSVSWYQQTPGQGLQFLFEYFSETQRNKGNFPGRFSGRQFSNSRSEMNVSTLELGDSALYLCASSLGNTQETQYFGPGTRLLVL.